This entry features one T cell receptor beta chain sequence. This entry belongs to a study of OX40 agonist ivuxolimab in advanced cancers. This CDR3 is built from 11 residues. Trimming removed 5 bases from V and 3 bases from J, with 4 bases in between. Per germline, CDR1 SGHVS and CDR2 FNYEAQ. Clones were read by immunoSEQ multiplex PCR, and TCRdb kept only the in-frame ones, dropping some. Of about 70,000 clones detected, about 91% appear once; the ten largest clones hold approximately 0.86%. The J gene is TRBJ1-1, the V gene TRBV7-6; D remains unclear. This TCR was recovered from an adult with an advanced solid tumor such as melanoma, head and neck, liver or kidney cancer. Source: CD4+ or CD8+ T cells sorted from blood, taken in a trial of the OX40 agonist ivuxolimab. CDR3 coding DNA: TGTGCCAGCAGCATCGACACTGAAGCTTTCTTT. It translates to CASSIDTEAFF.